These 13 T cell receptor beta chains were sequenced from one sample in a study of early stage breast cancer tumors (dated by TCRdb to about 2017). Library prep was done by the immunoSEQ multiplex PCR assay. Sourced from immuneACCESS, this table was stored by TCRdb with only in-frame sequences that have V and J called. A share of the clones is absent; for the studies checked, an unresolved V gene accounts for under half, and the remainder has no known explanation. This sample comprises over 40,000 clones, around 80% of them detected only once. Together, the top ten hold 3% to 4% of the sample. Sequenced: blood. The receptors here all came from a person in their 40s with breast cancer.

V usage is TRBV30 and J usage is TRBJ2-2; D possibly corresponds to TRBD2 (6 bases). The V gene's germline CDR1 is GTSNPN and CDR2 SVGIG (reference sequence). The V gene lost 5 bases and the J gene lost 5 bases, with 15 bases spanning the gap. The CDR3 is 14 amino acids. CDR3 region: CAWATGLATGELFF. The CDR3 DNA sequence: TGTGCCTGGGCGACGGGGCTAGCGACCGGGGAGCTGTTTTTT.

The chain has TRBV30 and TRBJ2-7; TRBD2 matches 14 bases. There are 14 residues in the CDR3. Germline V lookup: CDR1 GTSNPN, CDR2 SVGIG (reference sequence). The junction had 3 bases not matched to a gene; V was cut back by 3 bases and J by 5 bases. The CDR3, as DNA: TGTGCCTGGAGGGGGACTAGCGGGAGAAACGAGCAGTACTTC. Translation gives CAWRGTSGRNEQYF.

This clone turned up a few times. V and J are TRBV11-3 and TRBJ1-4; D unresolved. This CDR3 contains 12 residues. V shed 6 bases and J shed 8 bases, with 10 bases lying between them. The germline V gene has CDR1 SGHNT and CDR2 YENEEA. CDR3 bases: TGTGCCAGCAGTCGACAAGAGGAAAAACTGTTTTTT. Translating gives CASSRQEEKLFF. The entire variable domain, with the rest obtained from reference TRBV11-3 and TRBJ1-4, is as follows: EAGVVQSPRYKIIEKKQPVAFWCNPISGHNTLYWYLQNLGQGPELLIRYENEEAVDDSQLPKDRFSAERLKGVDSTLKIQPAELGDSAVYLCASSRQEEKLFFGSGTQLSVL.

The chain recombines TRBV2 with TRBJ2-3; D not certain. This CDR3 is 13 amino acids long. Germline assignment: CDR1 SNHLY and CDR2 FYNNEI. Trimming stripped 5 bases from V and 2 bases from J, with 8 bases between. CDR3 amino acids: CASSRSLTDTQYF. The CDR3 DNA reads as TGTGCCAGCAGTCGGTCACTCACAGATACGCAGTATTTT.

The chain has TRBV7-3 and TRBJ2-7; a weak D match, TRBD1 (5 bases). The germline CDR1 and CDR2 sequences are SGHTA and FQGTGA. This CDR3 region has 13 residues. The ends were cut back, 2 bases at V and 5 bases at J, with 10 bases in the middle. This chain's CDR3 is CASSLGSGNEQYF. The CDR3 coding sequence is TGTGCCAGCAGCTTAGGGTCAGGGAACGAGCAGTACTTC.

This clone was observed a handful of times. This rearrangement joins TRBV10-1 to TRBJ1-1; D remains unclear. Germline V gene lookup returns CDR1 WNHNN and CDR2 SYGVQD (reference sequence). This CDR3 comprises 15 residues. Trimming removed 3 bases from V and 4 bases from J, with 15 bases in between. Written as DNA, the CDR3 is TGCGCCAGCAGTGATTCGGCCTCCCCAGGCACTGAAGCTTTCTTT. Its translation is CASSDSASPGTEAFF.

The chain is built from TRBV11-2 and TRBJ2-7; D remains ambiguous. Germline assignment: CDR1 SGHAT and CDR2 FQNNGV. Trimming pared 0 bases from V and 8 bases from J, leaving 5 bases between. CDR3 length: 11 amino acids. The CDR3 is CASSLETQQYF. In DNA, the CDR3 is TGTGCCAGCAGCTTAGAGACCCAGCAGTACTTC.

The chain employs TRBV7-9 and TRBJ2-7; maybe TRBD1 (6 bases). CDR3 length equals 15 residues. V lost 5 bases to trimming and J lost 2 bases, with 16 bases between them. CDR1 SEHNR and CDR2 FQNEAQ come from the germline V gene (reference sequence). DNA for the CDR3: TGTGCCAGCAGCCCCCAACAGGGTACTACCTACGAGCAGTACTTC. Translated, it gives CASSPQQGTTYEQYF.

The chain is built from TRBV25-1 and TRBJ2-3, with 8 bases identical to TRBD2. In germline, CDR1 is MGHDK, CDR2 SYGVNS. The CDR3 totals 15 residues. V lost 3 bases to trimming and J lost 3 bases; unmatched junction nucleotides: 5. The CDR3 loop is CASSETSAGTDTQYF. The DNA for the CDR3 is TGTGCCAGCAGTGAGACTAGCGCGGGTACAGATACGCAGTATTTT. Full variable domain (rest looked up from reference TRBV25-1 and TRBJ2-3): EADIYQTPRYLVIGTGKKITLECSQTMGHDKMYWYQQDPGMELHLIHYSYGVNSTEKGDLSSESTVSRIRTEHFPLTLESARPSHTSQYLCASSETSAGTDTQYFGPGTRLTVL.

The rearrangement uses TRBV30 and TRBJ2-5; the D call may be TRBD1 or TRBD2 (5 bases each). The CDR3 is 14 residues long. The V end lost 5 bases, the J end lost 5 bases, and 18 bases lay between the germline ends. Germline V gene data show CDR1 as GTSNPN and CDR2 as SVGIG (reference sequence). The CDR3 bases are TGTGCCTGGGTTCGGGACCGGGTGACGGAGACCCAGTACTTC. This sequence encodes CAWVRDRVTETQYF.

This chain joins TRBV18 and TRBJ2-3; D remains unclear. The CDR3 has 13 amino acids. CDR1 and CDR2 from the germline V gene are KGHSH and LQKENI. Trimming took off 2 bases at V and 3 bases at J, with 6 bases between the two ends. CDR3 loop: CASSPVSTDTQYF. The CDR3 bases are TGTGCCAGCTCACCAGTTTCGACAGATACGCAGTATTTT.

V gene TRBV5-4 combines with J gene TRBJ2-3; TRBD2 aligns across 9 bases. V trimming: 4 bases; J trimming: 2 bases; junction bases outside the gene matches: 5. This CDR3 spans 15 amino acids. The germline V gene has CDR1 SGHNT and CDR2 YYREEE (reference sequence). CDR3 in DNA: TGTGCCAGCAGCGGGACTAGCCGTTCCACAGATACGCAGTATTTT. Protein product: CASSGTSRSTDTQYF.

This sequence joins TRBV18 and TRBJ2-1; no reliable D call. The germline V and J ends were trimmed by 4 bases and 6 bases, with 10 bases remaining between them. The CDR3 has 13 residues. Per the germline V gene, CDR1 is KGHSH and CDR2 is LQKENI. Here the CDR3 DNA reads TGTGCCAGCTCACGGGCCGGTGGCAATGAGCAGTTCTTC. Translating gives CASSRAGGNEQFF.